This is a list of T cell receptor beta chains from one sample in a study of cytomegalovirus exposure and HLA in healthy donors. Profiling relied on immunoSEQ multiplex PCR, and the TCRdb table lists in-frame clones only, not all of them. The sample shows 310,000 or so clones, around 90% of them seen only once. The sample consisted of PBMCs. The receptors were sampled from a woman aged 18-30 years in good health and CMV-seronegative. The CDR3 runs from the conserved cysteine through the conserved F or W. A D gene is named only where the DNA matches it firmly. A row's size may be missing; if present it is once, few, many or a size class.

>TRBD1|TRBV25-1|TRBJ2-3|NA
CASRRGQGDAGHETQYF
TGTGCCAGCAGGAGGGGACAGGGGGATGCGGGGCACGAGACGCAGTATTTT
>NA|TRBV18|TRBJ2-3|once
CASSRQDTQYF
TGTGCCAGCTCACGTCAAGATACGCAGTATTTT
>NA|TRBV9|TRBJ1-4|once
CASSSPYGNIGGELFF
TGTGCCAGCAGCTCACCGTATGGGAACATCGGGGGGGAACTGTTTTTT
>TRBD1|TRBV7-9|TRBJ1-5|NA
CASSQDRAQPQHF
TGTGCCAGCAGCCAGGACAGGGCTCAGCCCCAGCATTTT
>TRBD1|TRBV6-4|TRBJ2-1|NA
CASSDSYRGNGDEQFF
TGTGCCAGCAGTGACTCTTACAGGGGAAACGGGGATGAGCAGTTCTTC
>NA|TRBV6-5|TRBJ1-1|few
CASSYVGGSTEAFF
TGTGCCAGCAGTTACGTGGGGGGGAGCACTGAAGCTTTCTTT
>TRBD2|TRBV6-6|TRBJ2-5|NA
CASSYSLRTSPETQYF
TGTGCCAGCAGTTACTCCCTCCGGACTAGTCCAGAGACCCAGTACTTC
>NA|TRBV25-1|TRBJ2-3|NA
CASSLGRGSDTQYF
TGTGCCAGCAGCCTGGGACGGGGGTCAGATACGCAGTATTTT
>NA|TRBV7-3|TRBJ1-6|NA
CASRSSGTLDSPLHF
TGTGCCAGCAGGTCTTCCGGGACTCTCGATTCACCCCTCCACTTT
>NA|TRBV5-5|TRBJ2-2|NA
CASSLIPDTGELFF
TGTGCCAGCAGCTTAATTCCCGACACCGGGGAGCTGTTTTTT
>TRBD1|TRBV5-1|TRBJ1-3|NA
CASSLGDRADTIYF
TGCGCCAGCAGCCTGGGGGACAGGGCCGACACCATATATTTT
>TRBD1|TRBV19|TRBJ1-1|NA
CASSMVGTGGTRGLSTEAFF
TGTGCCAGTAGTATGGTCGGGACAGGGGGAACTCGAGGACTTTCCACTGAAGCTTTCTTT
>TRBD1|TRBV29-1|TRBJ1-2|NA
CSVEDQKGGWGYTF
TGCAGCGTTGAAGATCAGAAAGGGGGCTGGGGCTACACCTTC
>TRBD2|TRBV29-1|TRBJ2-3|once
CSAGGVTDTQYF
TGCAGCGCGGGAGGGGTTACAGATACGCAGTATTTT
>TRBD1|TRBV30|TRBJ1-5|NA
CAWSVHRGGQPQHF
TGTGCCTGGAGTGTACACAGGGGCGGTCAGCCCCAGCATTTT
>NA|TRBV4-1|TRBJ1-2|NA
CASSQVGGRHHGYTF
TGCGCCAGCAGCCAAGTCGGTGGGAGGCACCATGGCTACACCTTC
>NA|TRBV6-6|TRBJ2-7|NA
CASTLVNSQTYEQYF
TGTGCCAGCACCCTCGTAAACAGCCAAACTTACGAGCAGTACTTC
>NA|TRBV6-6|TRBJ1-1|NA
CASSRPRGTEAFF
TGTGCCAGCAGCCGTCCCCGGGGGACTGAAGCTTTCTTT
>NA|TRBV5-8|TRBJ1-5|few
CASSLVYGGMDQPQHF
TGTGCCAGCAGCTTGGTTTACGGGGGTATGGATCAGCCCCAGCATTTT
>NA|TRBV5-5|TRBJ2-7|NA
CASSLAVGGGKGFEQYF
TGTGCCAGCAGCTTGGCAGTTGGGGGAGGAAAAGGTTTCGAGCAGTACTTC
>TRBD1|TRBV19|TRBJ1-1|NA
CASSLPTGQPVNTEAFF
TGTGCCAGTAGTCTACCCACGGGACAGCCTGTGAACACTGAAGCTTTCTTT
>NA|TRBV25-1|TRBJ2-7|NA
CASSRGGSDEQYF
TGTGCCAGCAGTAGAGGTGGGAGCGACGAGCAGTACTTC
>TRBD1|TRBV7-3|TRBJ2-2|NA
CASSSGGSTGELFF
TGTGCCAGCAGCTCAGGGGGATCCACCGGGGAGCTGTTTTTT
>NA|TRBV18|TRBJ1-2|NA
CASSRREQTLQLTKGGYTF
TGTGCCAGCTCACGACGGGAACAGACACTACAACTAACTAAAGGAGGCTACACCTTC
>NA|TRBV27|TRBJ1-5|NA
CASSWAGAFNQPQHF
TGTGCCAGCAGTTGGGCAGGGGCTTTCAATCAGCCCCAGCATTTT
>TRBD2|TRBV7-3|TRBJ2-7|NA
CASSFRDYSYEQYF
TGTGCCAGCAGCTTCCGGGACTACTCCTACGAGCAGTACTTC
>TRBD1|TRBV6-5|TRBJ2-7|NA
CASSFGQGVTYEQYF
TGTGCCAGCAGTTTTGGGCAGGGGGTTACCTACGAGCAGTACTTC
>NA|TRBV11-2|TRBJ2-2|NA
CASSLGSGTGELFF
TGTGCCAGCAGCTTAGGTTCCGGGACCGGGGAGCTGTTTTTT
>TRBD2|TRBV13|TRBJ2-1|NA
CASSLGRGDEQFF
TGTGCCAGCAGCTTAGGCCGGGGGGATGAGCAGTTCTTC
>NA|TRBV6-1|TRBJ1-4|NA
CASSEVQSVNEKLFF
TGTGCCAGCAGTGAAGTTCAGTCAGTAAATGAAAAACTGTTTTTT
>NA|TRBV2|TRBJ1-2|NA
CASSDRGYSYTF
TGTGCCAGCAGTGACCGGGGTTATAGCTACACCTTC
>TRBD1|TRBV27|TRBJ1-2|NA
CASSFSGDRVFFNGYTF
TGTGCCAGCAGTTTCAGCGGGGACAGGGTTTTTTTTAATGGCTACACCTTC
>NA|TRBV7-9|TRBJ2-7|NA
CSSSSRQVLYEQYF
TGTTCCAGCAGCTCACGACAGGTTCTATACGAGCAGTACTTC
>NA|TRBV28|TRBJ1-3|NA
CASRIGGTGNTIYF
TGTGCCAGCAGGATCGGGGGTACTGGAAACACCATATATTTT
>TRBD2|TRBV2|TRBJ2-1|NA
CASRGAGASDNEQFF
TGTGCCAGCAGAGGAGCGGGGGCATCGGACAATGAGCAGTTCTTC
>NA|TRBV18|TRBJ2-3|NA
CASSPSSNTQYF
TGTGCCAGCTCACCTTCTAGTAATACGCAGTATTTT
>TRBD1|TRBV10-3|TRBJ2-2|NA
CAGRTGASTGELFF
TGTGCCGGACGGACAGGGGCGAGCACCGGGGAGCTGTTTTTT
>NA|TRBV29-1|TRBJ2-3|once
CSVEDPWTSTDTQYF
TGCAGCGTTGAAGATCCCTGGACTTCCACAGATACGCAGTATTTT
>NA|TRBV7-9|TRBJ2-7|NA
CSSSLELLTTEQYF
TGTTCCAGCAGCTTAGAACTTCTAACCACCGAGCAGTACTTC
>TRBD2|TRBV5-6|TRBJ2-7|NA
CASSIRDYSSYEQYF
TGTGCCAGCAGCATCAGGGACTACTCCTCCTACGAGCAGTACTTC
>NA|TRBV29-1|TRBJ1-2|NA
CSVTMRGGVGYGYTF
TGCAGCGTGACCATGCGTGGGGGGGTAGGTTATGGCTACACCTTC
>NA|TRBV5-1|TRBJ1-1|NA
CASSNGGAGDTEAFF
TGCGCCAGCAGCAACGGAGGGGCGGGGGACACTGAAGCTTTCTTT
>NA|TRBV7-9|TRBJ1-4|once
CSSSLGGQIREKLFF
TGTTCCAGCAGCTTAGGTGGGCAGATACGGGAAAAACTGTTTTTT
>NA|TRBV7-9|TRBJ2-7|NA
CASSSTDGGYEQYF
TGTGCCAGCAGCTCAACGGATGGAGGTTACGAGCAGTACTTC
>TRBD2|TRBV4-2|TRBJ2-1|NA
CASSQGSGGPYNEQFF
TGTGCCAGCAGCCAAGGTAGCGGGGGTCCCTACAATGAGCAGTTCTTC
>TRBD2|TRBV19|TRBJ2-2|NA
CASSIRRGAGELFF
TGTGCCAGTAGTATCCGGCGGGGGGCCGGGGAGCTGTTTTTT
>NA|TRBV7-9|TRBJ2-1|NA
CASSLETEHNEQFF
TGTGCCAGCAGCTTAGAAACGGAGCACAATGAGCAGTTCTTC
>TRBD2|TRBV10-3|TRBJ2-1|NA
CATGERGGYNEQFF
TGTGCCACGGGAGAGCGGGGGGGCTACAATGAGCAGTTCTTC